This passage covers 27 T cell receptor beta chains from one sample sequenced in a study of CD8 T cells in Susac syndrome. Random hexamers were used to reverse transcribe an amount of roughly 0.45 to 1 ug RNA. In TCRdb, the immunoSEQ multiplex PCR reads were re-called with MiXCR into one record per CDR3 protein. Here the sample spans around 71,000 distinct CDR3 sequences, 93% being singletons. What was sequenced was CD4+ T cells from PBMCs. The receptors were sampled from a human donor with Susac syndrome.

The rearrangement uses TRBV6-1 and TRBJ2-1, with TRBD1 matching 12 bases. This CDR3 region has 16 residues. CDR1 and CDR2 (germline): MNHNS, SASEGT. Trimming cost V 5 bases and J 9 bases; bases outside gene matches: 11. CDR3 loop: CASSRSGTGGRGEQFF. The CDR3 nucleotides read TGTGCCAGCAGTCGATCAGGGACAGGGGGCAGGGGTGAGCAGTTCTTC.

The chain has TRBV20-1 and TRBJ2-5; a weak D match, TRBD2 (6 bases). V was cut by 5 bases and J by 3 bases, with 10 bases left in between. The CDR3 is made up of 12 amino acids. The germline V gene has CDR1 DFQATT and CDR2 SNEGSKA (reference sequence). CDR3 sequence reads: CSAGTQEETQYF. CDR3 DNA: TGCAGTGCTGGGACTCAGGAAGAGACCCAGTACTTC.

The J gene is TRBJ1-1, the V gene TRBV7-2; D gene unclear. From germline, CDR1 is SGHTA and CDR2 FQGNSA. The ends were cut back, 7 bases at V and 0 bases at J, with 9 bases in the middle. The CDR3 length is 13 residues. The CDR3 nucleotides read TGTGCCAGCATGACGATCCTGAACACTGAAGCTTTCTTT. As protein: CASMTILNTEAFF. Full variable domain (missing parts from reference TRBV7-2 and TRBJ1-1): GAGVSQSPSNKVTEKGKDVELRCDPISGHTALYWYRQSLGQGLEFLIYFQGNSAPDKSGLPSDRFSAERTGGSVSTLTIQRTQQEDSAVYLCASMTILNTEAFFGQGTRLTVV.

The V call is TRBV6-2 or TRBV6-3, the J call TRBJ1-2; no definite D call. The CDR3 length is 13 residues. Germline V CDR1 and CDR2: MNHEY, SVGEGT. With 2 bases removed from V and 1 base from J, the gap between germline ends came to 5 bases. The CDR3: CASSYRVNYGYTF. In nucleotides, the CDR3 is TGTGCCAGCAGTTACCGGGTTAACTATGGCTACACCTTC.

The CDR3 DNA follows: TGTGCCAGCAGTGGACAGCCGCAAGAGACCCAGTACTTC. Translation: CASSGQPQETQYF. The rearrangement uses TRBV2 and TRBJ2-5, with D possibly being TRBD1 (5 bases). CDR3 size: 13 residues. The germline V gene has CDR1 SNHLY and CDR2 FYNNEI. The ends were cut back, 4 bases at V and 2 bases at J, with 8 bases in the middle.

V and J are TRBV19 and TRBJ2-7; the D is unclear. Trimming stripped 6 bases from V and 0 bases from J, with 15 bases between. The CDR3 extends over 15 amino acids. Germline lookup yields CDR1 LNHDA and CDR2 SQIVND (reference sequence). This CDR3 reads CASSTRALSSYEQYF. CDR3 nucleotide sequence: TGTGCCAGTAGCACCCGGGCCCTTAGCTCCTACGAGCAGTACTTC.

This chain connects TRBV2 to TRBJ2-1; D is possibly TRBD1 (6 bases). Trimming left V 2 bases short and J 3 bases short, with 11 bases between. The germline V gene has CDR1 SNHLY and CDR2 FYNNEI. CDR3 length equals 15 residues. The CDR3 loop is CASSENRAVYNEQFF. CDR3 nucleotides: TGTGCCAGCAGTGAAAACAGGGCGGTCTACAATGAGCAGTTCTTC. The whole variable domain, filled in from reference TRBV2 and TRBJ2-1, reads EPEVTQTPSHQVTQMGQEVILRCVPISNHLYFYWYRQILGQKVEFLVSFYNNEISEKSEIFDDQFSVERPDGSNFTLKIRSTKLEDSAMYFCASSENRAVYNEQFFGPGTRLTVL.

The V gene is TRBV2, the J gene TRBJ2-3, with 8 bases matching TRBD1. Germline V gives CDR1 SNHLY, CDR2 FYNNEI. Trimming at V came to 8 bases and at J to 3 bases, leaving 4 bases not matched to a gene. The CDR3 sequence is 13 residues long. CDR3 nucleotide sequence: TGTGCCAGCGACGGACAGGGAACAGATACGCAGTATTTT. The encoded protein is CASDGQGTDTQYF.

The CDR3 bases are TGTGCCAGCAGCCCCACAGGGGGCCACACTGAAGCTTTCTTT. Translated: CASSPTGGHTEAFF. This chain links TRBV11-3 with TRBJ1-1; 9 bases align to TRBD1. This CDR3 comprises 14 residues. CDR1 SGHNT and CDR2 YENEEA come from the germline V gene. The trim removed 5 bases at V and 3 bases at J, leaving 4 bases unmatched.

V gene TRBV6-5 combines with J gene TRBJ2-1; D is undetermined. V lost 4 bases and J lost 0, with 10 bases in between. This CDR3 is built from 15 residues. CDR1 is MNHEY and CDR2 is SVGAGI in the germline V gene. This chain's CDR3 is CASSLAYSSYNEQFF. CDR3 coding DNA: TGTGCCAGCAGTTTAGCCTATAGCTCCTACAATGAGCAGTTCTTC.

The count of this clonotype is one. The chain uses TRBV7-2 and TRBJ2-3; 8 nucleotides align to TRBD2. V lost 5 bases to trimming and J lost 2 bases; unmatched junction nucleotides: 6. The CDR3 is made up of 15 amino acids. Germline-derived CDR1 and CDR2 are SGHTA and FQGNSA. CDR3 in amino acids: CASSPSGFLTDTQYF. In DNA, the CDR3 is TGTGCCAGCAGCCCTAGCGGGTTCCTCACAGATACGCAGTATTTT. The entire variable domain, with the rest obtained from reference TRBV7-2 and TRBJ2-3, is as follows: GAGVSQSPSNKVTEKGKDVELRCDPISGHTALYWYRQSLGQGLEFLIYFQGNSAPDKSGLPSDRFSAERTGGSVSTLTIQRTQQEDSAVYLCASSPSGFLTDTQYFGPGTRLTVL.

The chain couples TRBV5-4 to TRBJ2-1; D is unclear. Trimming stripped 2 bases from V and 4 bases from J, with 4 bases between. CDR1 SGHNT and CDR2 YYREEE come from the germline V gene (reference sequence). This CDR3 spans 12 amino acids. The CDR3 here is CASSFSYNEQFF. The CDR3 nucleotides read TGTGCCAGCAGCTTTTCATACAATGAGCAGTTCTTC.

This sequence joins TRBV25-1 and TRBJ1-3; D is unresolved. CDR3 length equals 14 residues. The germline V gene encodes CDR1 MGHDK and CDR2 SYGVNS. V lost 3 bases, J lost 4 bases, and 10 bases lay in between. The CDR3 spells CASSDLGRGNTIYF. The CDR3 DNA reads TGTGCCAGCAGTGACCTGGGAAGAGGAAACACCATATATTTT.

V usage is TRBV7-2 and J usage is TRBJ2-5, with D unclear. This CDR3 spans 13 amino acids. CDR1 is SGHTA and CDR2 is FQGNSA in the germline V gene. Trimming stripped 5 bases from V and 4 bases from J, with 11 bases between. CDR3 bases: TGTGCCAGCAGCCGAGCTGAGATAGAGACCCAGTACTTC. This sequence encodes CASSRAEIETQYF.

The chain has TRBV20-1 and TRBJ1-2; possible D gene TRBD1, 6 bases. The CDR3 loop spans 12 amino acids. Germline V gene data show CDR1 as DFQATT and CDR2 as SNEGSKA (reference sequence). The ends were cut back, 6 bases at V and 4 bases at J, with 12 bases in the middle. The DNA of the CDR3 is TGCAGTGCCTCGGACAGTGCCTATGGCTACACCTTC. Its protein is CSASDSAYGYTF.

The chain uses TRBV30 and TRBJ1-3; D perhaps matches TRBD1 (5 bases). The CDR3 covers 15 residues. Germline-derived CDR1 and CDR2 are GTSNPN and SVGIG (reference sequence). The V gene lost 0 bases and the J gene lost 2 bases, with 11 bases spanning the gap. CDR3 residues: CAWSVIGTAGNTIYF. The CDR3 nucleotides read TGTGCCTGGAGTGTAATCGGGACTGCTGGAAACACCATATATTTT.

This rearrangement joins TRBV29-1 to TRBJ1-1, with TRBD1 as a possible D gene (6 bases). The ends were cut back, 6 bases at V and 1 base at J, with 12 bases in the middle. The CDR3 covers 13 residues. The germline V gene has CDR1 SQVTM and CDR2 ANQGSEA. The CDR3, as DNA: TGCAGCGTCCGGGACACCTGGAACACTGAAGCTTTCTTT. This gives the protein CSVRDTWNTEAFF.

About this clonotype itself: The junction and the germline gene differ at one end; a read error may be behind it. The chain employs TRBV2 and TRBJ2-1, with TRBD2 matching 7 bases. The CDR3 is made up of 12 amino acids. Looked up from germline, CDR1 is SNHLY and CDR2 is FYNNEI. The CDR3 is CASSYSSGGTAF. CDR3 nucleotide sequence: TGTGCCAGCAGCTATTCTAGCGGCGGCACTGCCTTC.

The chain couples TRBV6-2 or TRBV6-3 to TRBJ1-6; D gene unclear. The CDR3 has 15 residues. V lost 6 bases and J 0 bases, leaving 9 bases between the germline ends. The germline CDR1 and CDR2 sequences are MNHEY and SVGEGT. The CDR3 is CASSVRSSYNSPLHF. CDR3 bases: TGTGCCAGCAGCGTCAGGAGCTCCTATAATTCACCCCTCCACTTT.

This chain uses TRBV20-1 with TRBJ1-1, with D hard to call. The CDR3 contains 13 residues. The V end was cut by 5 bases, the J end by 0 bases, with 10 bases between. Germline V CDR1 and CDR2: DFQATT, SNEGSKA (reference sequence). This chain's CDR3 is CSAPPSMNTEAFF. The CDR3 DNA reads as TGCAGTGCTCCTCCATCCATGAACACTGAAGCTTTCTTT.

This clonotype has more than one count but fewer than ten. The genes are TRBV11-2 and TRBJ2-5; D possibly corresponds to TRBD2 (6 bases). From germline, CDR1 is SGHAT and CDR2 FQNNGV. CDR3 size: 15 residues. V was clipped by 1 base and J by 4 bases, with 13 bases between them. The DNA of the CDR3 is TGTGCCAGCAGCTTAGGGGGGGTTGGGGCAGAGACCCAGTACTTC. It is translated as CASSLGGVGAETQYF.

This clonotype was seen once. The rearrangement uses TRBV23-1 and TRBJ2-7; the match to TRBD1 covers 8 bases. TRBV23-1 is placed among ORFs of uncertain function. The CDR3 is 16 residues long. With V trimmed by 0 bases and J by 1 base, 5 bases remained unmatched. Here the CDR3 DNA reads TGCGCCAGCAGTCAATCCGCAGGGGGCAAGTCCTACGAGCAGTACTTC. Its translation is CASSQSAGGKSYEQYF.

The chain carries TRBV20-1 and TRBJ2-4; possibly TRBD1 or TRBD2 for D (5 bases each). The CDR3 loop spans 12 amino acids. Deletions cut 1 base from V and 6 bases from J, with 7 bases between. From germline, CDR1 is DFQATT and CDR2 SNEGSKA (reference sequence). The CDR3 here is CSARAGPNIQYF. CDR3 DNA: TGCAGTGCTAGAGCGGGGCCAAACATTCAGTACTTC.

The chain carries TRBV29-1 and TRBJ1-1; unclear D gene. With 4 bases removed from V and 1 base from J, the gap between germline ends came to 10 bases. This CDR3 has 13 amino acids. From germline, CDR1 is SQVTM and CDR2 ANQGSEA. Here the CDR3 DNA reads TGCAGCGTTGTAGGAGAAACGAACACTGAAGCTTTCTTT. This sequence encodes CSVVGETNTEAFF.

The count of this clonotype is one. This chain joins TRBV30 and TRBJ2-7, with D hard to call. Trimming removed 0 bases at V and 2 bases at J, with 8 bases between. The CDR3 is 13 amino acids. Germline V gene data show CDR1 as GTSNPN and CDR2 as SVGIG (reference sequence). CDR3 protein: CAWSVERPYEQYF. For the CDR3, the DNA is TGTGCCTGGAGTGTTGAAAGACCCTACGAGCAGTACTTC.

The chain couples TRBV12-3 or TRBV12-4 to TRBJ1-1; D call uncertain. Trimming pared 2 bases from V and 8 bases from J, leaving 12 bases between. This CDR3 has 13 amino acids. CDR3 loop: CASSLNPLTEAFF. Written as DNA, the CDR3 is TGTGCCAGCAGTTTAAATCCACTTACGGAAGCTTTCTTT.

The chain uses TRBV6-1 and TRBJ1-5; a possible D gene is TRBD1 (6 bases). The germline V and J ends were trimmed by 3 bases and 7 bases, with 13 bases remaining between them. This CDR3 has 14 amino acids. Germline V gene lookup returns CDR1 MNHNS and CDR2 SASEGT. The CDR3 coding sequence is TGTGCCAGCAGTGATACAGGGCCGGAACAGCCCCAGCATTTT. This translates into CASSDTGPEQPQHF.